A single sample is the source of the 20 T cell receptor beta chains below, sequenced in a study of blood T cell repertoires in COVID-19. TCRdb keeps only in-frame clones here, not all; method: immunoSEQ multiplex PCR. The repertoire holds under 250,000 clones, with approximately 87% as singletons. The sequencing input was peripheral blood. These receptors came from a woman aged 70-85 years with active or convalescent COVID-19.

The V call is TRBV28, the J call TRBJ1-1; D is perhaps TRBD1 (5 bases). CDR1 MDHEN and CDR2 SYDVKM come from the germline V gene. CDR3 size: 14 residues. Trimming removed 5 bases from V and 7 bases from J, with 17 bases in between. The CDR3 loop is CASSPPTLRDEAFF. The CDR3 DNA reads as TGTGCCAGCAGTCCCCCCACTCTCAGGGATGAAGCTTTCTTT.

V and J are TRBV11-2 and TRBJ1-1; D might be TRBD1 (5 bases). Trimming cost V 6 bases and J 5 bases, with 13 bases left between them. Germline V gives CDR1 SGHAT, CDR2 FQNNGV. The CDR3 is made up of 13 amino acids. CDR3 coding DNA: TGTGCCAGCAGGACATCGGAGGGGACTGAAGCTTTCTTT. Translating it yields CASRTSEGTEAFF.

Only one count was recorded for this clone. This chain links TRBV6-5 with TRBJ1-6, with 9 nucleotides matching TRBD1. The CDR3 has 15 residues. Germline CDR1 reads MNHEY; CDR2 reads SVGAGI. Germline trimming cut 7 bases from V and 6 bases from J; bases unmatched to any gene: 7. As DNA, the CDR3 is TGTGCCAGCACCACAGGACAGGGGATTAATTCACCCCTCCACTTT. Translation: CASTTGQGINSPLHF.

The CDR3 DNA reads TGTGCCAGCTCCTCTCAGGGGCAAGAGACCCAGTACTTC. This gives the protein CASSSQGQETQYF. The chain combines TRBV18 with TRBJ2-5; tentatively, D is TRBD1 (6 bases). CDR1 and CDR2 (germline): KGHSH, LQKENI. The CDR3 length is 13 residues. V shed 6 bases and J shed 2 bases, with 10 bases lying between them.

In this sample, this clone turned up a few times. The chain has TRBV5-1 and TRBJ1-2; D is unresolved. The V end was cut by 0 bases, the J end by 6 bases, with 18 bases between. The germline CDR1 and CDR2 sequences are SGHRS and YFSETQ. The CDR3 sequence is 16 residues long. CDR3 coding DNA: TGCGCCAGCAGCTTGGGCGCGGATCCCACTATGGATGGCTACACCTTC. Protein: CASSLGADPTMDGYTF.

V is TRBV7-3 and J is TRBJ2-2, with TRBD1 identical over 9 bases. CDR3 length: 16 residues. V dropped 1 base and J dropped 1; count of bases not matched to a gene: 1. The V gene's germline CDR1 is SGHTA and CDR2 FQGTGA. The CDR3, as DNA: TGTGCCAGCAGCTTAAGGGGACAGGGGAACACCGGGGAGCTGTTTTTT. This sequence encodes CASSLRGQGNTGELFF.

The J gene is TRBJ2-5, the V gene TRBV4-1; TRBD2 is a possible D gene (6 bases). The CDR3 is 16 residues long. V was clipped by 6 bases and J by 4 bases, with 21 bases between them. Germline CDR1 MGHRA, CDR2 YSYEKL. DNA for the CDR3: TGCGCCAGCAGTCAATGGCTATCTAGCGTAGGAGAGACCCAGTACTTC. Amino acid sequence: CASSQWLSSVGETQYF.

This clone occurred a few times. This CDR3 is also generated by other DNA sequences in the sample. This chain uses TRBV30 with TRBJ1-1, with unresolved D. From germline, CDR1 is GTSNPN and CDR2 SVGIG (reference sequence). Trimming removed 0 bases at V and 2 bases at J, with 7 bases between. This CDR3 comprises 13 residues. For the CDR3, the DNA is TGTGCCTGGAGTGTCACAGTCAACACTGAAGCTTTCTTT. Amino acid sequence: CAWSVTVNTEAFF.

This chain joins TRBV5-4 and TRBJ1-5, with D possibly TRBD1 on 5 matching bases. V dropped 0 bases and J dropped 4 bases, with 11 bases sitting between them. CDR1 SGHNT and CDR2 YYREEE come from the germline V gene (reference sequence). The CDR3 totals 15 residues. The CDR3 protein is CASSLGPTDNQPQHF. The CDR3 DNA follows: TGTGCCAGCAGCTTGGGCCCGACAGATAATCAGCCCCAGCATTTT.

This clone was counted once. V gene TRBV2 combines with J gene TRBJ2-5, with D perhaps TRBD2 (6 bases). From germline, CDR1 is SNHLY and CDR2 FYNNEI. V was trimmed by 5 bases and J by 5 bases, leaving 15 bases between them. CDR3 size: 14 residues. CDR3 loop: CASSLAGKGETQYF. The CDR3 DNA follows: TGTGCCAGCAGTCTGGCGGGGAAAGGCGAGACCCAGTACTTC.

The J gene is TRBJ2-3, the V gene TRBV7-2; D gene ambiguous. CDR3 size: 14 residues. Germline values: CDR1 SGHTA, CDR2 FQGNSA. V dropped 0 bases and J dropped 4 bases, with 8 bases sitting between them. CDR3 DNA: TGTGCCAGCAGCTTAGCGCTAAGTCCAGATACGCAGTATTTT. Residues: CASSLALSPDTQYF.

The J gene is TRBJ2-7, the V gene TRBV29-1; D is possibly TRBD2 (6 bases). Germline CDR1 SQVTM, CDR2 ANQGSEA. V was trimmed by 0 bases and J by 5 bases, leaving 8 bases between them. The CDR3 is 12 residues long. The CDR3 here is CSVEDQRDEQYF. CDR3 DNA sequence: TGCAGCGTTGAAGATCAGCGGGACGAGCAGTACTTC.

CDR3 in amino acids: CASSLRWDREQFF. The CDR3 nucleotides read TGCGCCAGCAGCTTGAGGTGGGACAGGGAGCAGTTCTTC. The V and J genes are TRBV5-1 and TRBJ2-1; 8 positions agree with TRBD1. This CDR3 is 13 amino acids long. The V and J ends lost 1 base and 10 bases, in that order; junction bases with no gene match: 4. The V gene's germline CDR1 is SGHRS and CDR2 YFSETQ.

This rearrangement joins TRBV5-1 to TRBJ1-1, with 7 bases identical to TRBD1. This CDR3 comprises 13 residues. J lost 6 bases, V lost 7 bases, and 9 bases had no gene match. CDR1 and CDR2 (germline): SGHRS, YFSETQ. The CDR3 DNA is TGCGCCAGCTCCGGACAGGTAGACGCTGAAGCTTTCTTT. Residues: CASSGQVDAEAFF.

CDR3 in DNA: TGTGCCAGCAGTTTACGAGGGAGGAAAATAACCCGGAGCACAGATACGCAGTATTTT. It specifies CASSLRGRKITRSTDTQYF. The rearrangement links TRBV27 to TRBJ2-3; possibly TRBD2 for D (6 bases). V was shortened by 2 bases and J by 0 bases, with 21 bases between the two germline ends. The CDR3 loop spans 19 amino acids. CDR1 MNHEY and CDR2 SMNVEV come from the germline V gene (reference sequence).

For the CDR3, the DNA is TGTGCCAGCAGCCAAGAGGCACAGGGGGCCGGACAGCCCCAGCATTTT. Its translation: CASSQEAQGAGQPQHF. This chain joins TRBV4-2 and TRBJ1-5; TRBD1 agrees at 9 bases. CDR1 and CDR2 (germline): LGHNA, YNFKEQ. The CDR3 runs 16 residues. The V segment lost 0 bases and the J segment 7 bases; nucleotides outside the gene matches: 7.

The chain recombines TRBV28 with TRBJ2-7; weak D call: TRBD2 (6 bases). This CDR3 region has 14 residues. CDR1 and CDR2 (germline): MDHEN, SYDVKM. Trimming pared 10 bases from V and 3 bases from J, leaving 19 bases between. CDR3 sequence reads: CATTLGGRGYEQYF. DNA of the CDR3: TGTGCCACCACCCTGGGGGGTAGGGGCTACGAGCAGTACTTC.

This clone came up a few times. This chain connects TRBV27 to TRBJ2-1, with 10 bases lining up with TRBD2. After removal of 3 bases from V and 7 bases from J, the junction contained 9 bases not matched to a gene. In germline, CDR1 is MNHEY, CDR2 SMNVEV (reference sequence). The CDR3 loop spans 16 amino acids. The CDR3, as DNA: TGTGCCAGCAGTTTTGCCCTAGCGGGGGTTAAAAATGAGCAGTTCTTC. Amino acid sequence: CASSFALAGVKNEQFF.

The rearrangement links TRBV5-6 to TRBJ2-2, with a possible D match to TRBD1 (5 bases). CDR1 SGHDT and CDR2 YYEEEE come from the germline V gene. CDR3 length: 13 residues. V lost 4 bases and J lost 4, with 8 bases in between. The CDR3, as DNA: TGTGCCAGCAGCACACAGGTCACCGGGGAGCTGTTTTTT. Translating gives CASSTQVTGELFF.

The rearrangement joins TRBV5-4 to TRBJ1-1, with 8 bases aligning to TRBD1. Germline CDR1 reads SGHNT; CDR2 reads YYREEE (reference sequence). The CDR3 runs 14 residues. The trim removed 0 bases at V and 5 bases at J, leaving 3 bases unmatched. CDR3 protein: CASSLDRGLTEAFF. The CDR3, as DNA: TGTGCCAGCAGCTTGGACAGGGGGTTGACTGAAGCTTTCTTT.